The 27 T cell receptor beta chains below were found in one sample sequenced in a study of CD8+CD57+ T cells in acquired aplastic anemia. TCR beta VDJ combinations and CDR3 sequences were profiled from genomic DNA. TCRdb passed the reads through MiXCR, listing each CDR3 protein once. The sample consists of roughly 500,000 distinct CDR3 sequences, approximately 33% of them appearing once. Patients who underwent sequencing had shown CD8+CD57+ cell expansion by flow cytometry. Sequencing used sorted CD4+, CD8+, or CD8+CD57+ T cells (not recorded which) from PBMCs. Receptor source: a human donor with aplastic anemia.

The chain is built from TRBV20-1 and TRBJ2-1; 7 positions match TRBD1. CDR3 length equals 14 residues. J was trimmed by 8 bases and V by 5 bases; bases with no gene match: 12. CDR1 is DFQATT and CDR2 is SNEGSKA in the germline V gene (reference sequence). The CDR3 sequence: CSALTGVFVDEQFF. CDR3 nucleotide sequence: TGCAGTGCTCTAACAGGGGTGTTTGTGGATGAGCAGTTCTTC.

The chain is built from TRBV6-1 and TRBJ1-1; D gene uncertain. Germline loops: CDR1 MNHNS, CDR2 SASEGT. CDR3 length: 14 residues. V was cut by 6 bases and J by 0 bases, with 11 bases left in between. CDR3 residues: CASRMDVLNTEAFF. The CDR3 nucleotides are TGTGCCAGCAGAATGGATGTTTTGAACACTGAAGCTTTCTTT.

The J gene is TRBJ2-7, the V gene TRBV6-1; 7 positions agree with TRBD1. CDR1 MNHNS and CDR2 SASEGT come from the germline V gene. The CDR3 sequence is 14 residues long. V shed 6 bases and J 5 bases; nucleotides not matched to a gene: 10. CDR3 protein: CASSLSRGPHEQYF. The CDR3 coding sequence is TGTGCCAGCAGCCTTTCTAGGGGGCCCCACGAGCAGTACTTC.

This chain connects TRBV11-2 to TRBJ2-3; 11 bases are a match to TRBD2. The CDR3 spans 16 residues. The junction had 8 bases not matched to a gene; V was cut back by 4 bases and J by 5 bases. The germline gives CDR1 SGHAT, CDR2 FQNNGV. The CDR3 DNA follows: TGTGCCAGCAGCTCCAGACTAGCGGGGAGGCTAGATACGCAGTATTTT. This sequence encodes CASSSRLAGRLDTQYF.

This clonotype was observed a few times. V is TRBV27 and J is TRBJ2-7; 10 positions match TRBD2. Germline lookup yields CDR1 MNHEY and CDR2 SMNVEV (reference sequence). The CDR3 has 17 residues. Germline trimming cut 3 bases from V and 5 bases from J; bases unmatched to any gene: 13. CDR3: CASSLGLAGVAADEQYF. DNA for the CDR3: TGTGCCAGCAGTTTGGGGCTAGCGGGAGTTGCAGCGGACGAGCAGTACTTC.

The V call is TRBV12-3 or TRBV12-4, the J call TRBJ2-3; 7 bases are a match to TRBD2. Losses at the gene ends were 5 bases for V and 7 bases for J; bases not matched to a gene: 12. The CDR3 covers 15 residues. CDR3 in amino acids: CASSPPGWEGNTQYF. Written as DNA, the CDR3 is TGTGCCAGCAGTCCTCCGGGCTGGGAGGGAAATACGCAGTATTTT.

This clonotype was detected many times. The rearrangement links TRBV2 to TRBJ1-1, with a tentative D call TRBD1 (6 bases). Germline loops: CDR1 SNHLY, CDR2 FYNNEI. This CDR3 comprises 13 residues. Deletions cut 6 bases from V and 4 bases from J, with 12 bases between. The CDR3 coding sequence is TGTGCCAGCAGCAGAGGGGGATCCACTGAAGCTTTCTTT. Protein: CASSRGGSTEAFF.

The chain employs TRBV20-1 and TRBJ2-3, with a weak D call TRBD2 (7 bases). Germline values: CDR1 DFQATT, CDR2 SNEGSKA (reference sequence). V was shortened by 0 bases and J by 4 bases, with 17 bases between the two germline ends. This CDR3 region has 16 residues. DNA for the CDR3: TGCAGTGCTAGAGACCCGGGGGGCGCGGCGGCAGATACGCAGTATTTT. As protein: CSARDPGGAAADTQYF.

The chain is built from TRBV29-1 and TRBJ2-3; perhaps D is TRBD1 or TRBD2 (5 bases each). Germline loops: CDR1 SQVTM, CDR2 ANQGSEA. V was clipped by 5 bases and J by 1 base, with 16 bases between them. The CDR3 has 15 residues. The CDR3 loop is CSVFLGAGGTDTQYF. The CDR3 DNA reads as TGCAGCGTTTTCCTCGGGGCCGGGGGCACAGATACGCAGTATTTT.

The genes are TRBV20-1 and TRBJ1-4; D is ambiguous. V shed 6 bases and J shed 6 bases, with 17 bases lying between them. The CDR3 has 14 residues. The germline gives CDR1 DFQATT, CDR2 SNEGSKA (reference sequence). Here the CDR3 reads CSALDVQHDEKLFF. CDR3 DNA: TGCAGTGCCCTAGATGTCCAGCACGATGAAAAACTGTTTTTT.

In its sample, this clonotype was seen a few times. This rearrangement joins TRBV20-1 to TRBJ1-1, with 10 positions matching TRBD1. There are 15 residues in the CDR3. The germline CDR1 and CDR2 sequences are DFQATT and SNEGSKA (reference sequence). CDR3 sequence reads: CSIDRGPMRNTEAFF. In DNA form, the CDR3 reads TGCAGCATAGACAGGGGGCCGATGAGGAACACTGAAGCTTTCTTT.

This sequence joins TRBV29-1 and TRBJ1-2, with a possible D match to TRBD1 (5 bases). The V and J ends lost 8 bases and 5 bases respectively, with 15 bases between them. Per germline, CDR1 SQVTM and CDR2 ANQGSEA. This CDR3 is built from 12 residues. DNA for the CDR3: TGCAGCTTCGACAGAGGCGGTTATGGCTACACCTTC. As protein: CSFDRGGYGYTF.

The V call is TRBV20-1, the J call TRBJ1-2; perhaps TRBD1 as D (6 bases). Germline assignment: CDR1 DFQATT and CDR2 SNEGSKA (reference sequence). This CDR3 contains 13 residues. The V gene lost 0 bases and the J gene lost 5 bases, with 10 bases spanning the gap. The CDR3 DNA reads as TGCAGTGCTAGAGATGGGACACTTTATGGCTACACCTTC. It encodes CSARDGTLYGYTF.

Note on this clonotype: A read error is possible here, since a much larger clone lies one base away. The chain is built from TRBV7-8 and TRBJ2-7, with 14 bases lining up with TRBD2. CDR1 and CDR2 from the germline V gene are SGHVS and FQNEAQ. The CDR3 consists of 16 residues. CDR3: CASSLGGLAGAYGQYF. CDR3 DNA sequence: TGTGCCAGCAGCTTAGGGGGACTAGCGGGAGCCTACGGGCAGTACTTC.

As to this clonotype: A much larger clone is a single base away; this may be a read error. V gene TRBV15 combines with J gene TRBJ2-7, with TRBD1 matching 7 bases. The germline V gene encodes CDR1 LNHNV and CDR2 YYDKDF (reference sequence). The CDR3 is 19 residues long. CDR3 coding DNA: TGTGCCTCCAGCAGAGTCCCCCGAGGGGGCAGGATCGAAGCCTACGAGCAGTACTTC. This gives the protein CASSRVPRGGRIEAYEQYF.

CDR3 loop: CASSVTGPGGSPLHF. The CDR3 DNA reads TGTGCCAGCAGTGTCACCGGGCCGGGGGGTTCACCCCTCCACTTT. The chain is built from TRBV25-1 and TRBJ1-6; perhaps TRBD1 as D (5 bases). With 4 bases removed from V and 9 bases from J, the gap between germline ends came to 16 bases. From germline, CDR1 is MGHDK and CDR2 SYGVNS. CDR3 length: 15 residues.

This CDR3 reads CASSLVSGRSDIQYF. CDR3 DNA: TGTGCCAGCAGCTTGGTCTCTGGGAGGTCGGACATTCAGTACTTC. The rearrangement joins TRBV5-6 to TRBJ2-4; D is possibly TRBD2 (6 bases). Germline V lookup: CDR1 SGHDT, CDR2 YYEEEE. V was trimmed by 0 bases and J by 8 bases, leaving 15 bases between them. The CDR3 extends over 15 amino acids.

CDR3 in DNA: TGTGCCAGCAGCGTAGGAAGTTTGTCGGGAGCAGATACGCAGTATTTT. Translating gives CASSVGSLSGADTQYF. The genes are TRBV9 and TRBJ2-3, with D perhaps matching TRBD2 (6 bases). V was shortened by 0 bases and J by 4 bases, with 15 bases between the two germline ends. Germline values: CDR1 SGDLS, CDR2 YYNGEE. The CDR3 is made up of 16 amino acids.

V gene TRBV5-1 combines with J gene TRBJ2-3; 15 bases line up with TRBD2. In germline, CDR1 is SGHRS, CDR2 YFSETQ. The V gene end was trimmed by 4 bases and the J gene end by 4 bases; junction bases not matched to a gene: 10. The length of the CDR3 is 18 residues. Written as DNA, the CDR3 is TGCGCCAGCAGCAGGACTAGCGGGAGGGCTATGGGCGCAGATACGCAGTATTTT. Protein product: CASSRTSGRAMGADTQYF.

This clonotype was counted between two and nine times. V and J are TRBV9 and TRBJ2-3; a weak D match, TRBD2 (6 bases). This CDR3 has 15 amino acids. CDR1 is SGDLS, CDR2 YYNGEE, per germline. Trimming took 3 bases from V and 1 from J, leaving 12 bases between them. DNA of the CDR3: TGTGCCAGCAGCGCCGCTAGCGATCGCACAGATACGCAGTATTTT. It specifies CASSAASDRTDTQYF.

As concerns this clonotype: The junction departs from germline at one end; a sequencing error may be responsible. This chain uses TRBV20-1 with TRBJ2-7; D may match TRBD1 or TRBD2 (6 bases each). This CDR3 has 14 amino acids. Germline CDR1 and CDR2: DFQATT and SNEGSKA (reference sequence). The CDR3 DNA sequence: TGCAGTGCTAGAGTAGGGGGGAGCTCCCACGAGCAGTACTTC. It yields the protein CSARVGGSSHEQYF.

This clonotype was counted ten times or more. The chain has TRBV2 and TRBJ1-1; no definite D call. The CDR3 sequence is 13 residues long. Germline V gene data show CDR1 as SNHLY and CDR2 as FYNNEI. V was shortened by 5 bases and J by 1 base, with 8 bases between the two germline ends. The CDR3 here is CASSLTRNTEAFF. CDR3 sequence (DNA): TGTGCCAGCAGTTTGACAAGGAACACTGAAGCTTTCTTT.

Comments on this clonotype: This may arise from a read error, as a much more abundant clone is one base away. This chain uses TRBV19 with TRBJ2-3; a possible D gene is TRBD1 (6 bases). The germline V gene encodes CDR1 LNHDA and CDR2 SQIVND (reference sequence). This CDR3 is built from 11 residues. This CDR3 is CASTDRDTQCF. The CDR3 region has the DNA TGTGCCAGTACGGACAGAGATACGCAGTGTTTT.

This clonotype was found many times. The V gene is TRBV19, the J gene TRBJ1-3; 8 bases agree with TRBD1. Germline V gene lookup returns CDR1 LNHDA and CDR2 SQIVND (reference sequence). There are 13 residues in the CDR3. V lost 10 bases and J lost 3; bases outside the gene matches: 5. CDR3 sequence (DNA): TGTGCCACGACGGACAGGGTTGGAAACACCATATATTTT. This sequence encodes CATTDRVGNTIYF.

This clonotype was seen repeatedly, ten times or more. CDR3 loop: CSASRGPSGNTIYF. The CDR3 bases are TGCAGTGCTAGTCGAGGTCCCTCCGGAAACACCATATATTTT. The chain links TRBV20-1 to TRBJ1-3, with D unresolved. The length of the CDR3 is 14 residues. Germline CDR1 and CDR2: DFQATT and SNEGSKA (reference sequence). Trimming took 3 bases from V and 4 from J, leaving 13 bases between them.

The table lists this clonotype with many counts. The rearrangement links TRBV2 to TRBJ2-1, with 12 bases fitting TRBD2. The V gene end was trimmed by 8 bases and the J gene end by 5 bases; junction bases not matched to a gene: 4. The CDR3 runs to 14 residues. The germline V gene has CDR1 SNHLY and CDR2 FYNNEI. CDR3 in DNA: TGTGCCAGCTCGACTAGCGGGGGTGACAATGAGCAGTTCTTC. It encodes CASSTSGGDNEQFF.

This clonotype came up many times. The CDR3 nucleotides are TGTGCCAGCAGCTTAGCCGTGCCATCCTACGAGCAGTACTTC. Residues: CASSLAVPSYEQYF. The rearrangement links TRBV7-2 to TRBJ2-7, with D uncertain. Germline V gene lookup returns CDR1 SGHTA and CDR2 FQGNSA. Between the trimmed V and J ends, which lost 0 bases and 1 base, there was a span of 7 bases. CDR3 length: 14 amino acids.